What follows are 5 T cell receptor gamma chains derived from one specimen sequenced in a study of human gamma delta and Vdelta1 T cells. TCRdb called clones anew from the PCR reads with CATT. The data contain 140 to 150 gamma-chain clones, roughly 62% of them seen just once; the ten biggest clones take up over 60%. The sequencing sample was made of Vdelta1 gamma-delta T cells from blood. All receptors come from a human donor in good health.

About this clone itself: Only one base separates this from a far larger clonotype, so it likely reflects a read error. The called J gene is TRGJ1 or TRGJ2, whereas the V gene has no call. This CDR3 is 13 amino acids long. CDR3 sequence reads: CASWAGPYYKKLF. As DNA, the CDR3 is TGTGCCTCCTGGGCTGGACCTTATTATAAGAAACTCTTT.

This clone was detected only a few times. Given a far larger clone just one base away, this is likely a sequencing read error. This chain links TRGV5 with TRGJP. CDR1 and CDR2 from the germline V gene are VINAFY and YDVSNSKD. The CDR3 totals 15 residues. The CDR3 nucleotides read TGTGCCCCCTGGCAACAAGAGTTGGGCAAAAAAATCAAGGTATTT. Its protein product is CAPWQQELGKKIKVF.

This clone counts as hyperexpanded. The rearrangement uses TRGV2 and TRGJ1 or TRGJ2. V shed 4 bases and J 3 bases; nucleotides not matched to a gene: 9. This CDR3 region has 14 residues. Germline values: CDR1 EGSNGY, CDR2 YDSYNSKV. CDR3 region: CATWEAPCYYKKLF. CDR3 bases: TGTGCCACCTGGGAAGCCCCGTGTTATTATAAGAAACTCTTT.

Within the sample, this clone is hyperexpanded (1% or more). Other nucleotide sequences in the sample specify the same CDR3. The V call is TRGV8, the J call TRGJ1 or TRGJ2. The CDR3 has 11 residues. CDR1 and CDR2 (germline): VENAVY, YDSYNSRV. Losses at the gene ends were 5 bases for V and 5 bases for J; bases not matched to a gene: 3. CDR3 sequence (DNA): TGTGCCACCTGGGTGCATTATAAGAAACTCTTT. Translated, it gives CATWVHYKKLF.

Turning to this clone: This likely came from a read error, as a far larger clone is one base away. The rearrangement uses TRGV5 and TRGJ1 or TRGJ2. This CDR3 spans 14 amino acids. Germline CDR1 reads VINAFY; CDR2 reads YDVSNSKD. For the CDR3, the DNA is TGTGCCACCTGGTACAGCCCTAATTATTATAAGAAACTCTTT. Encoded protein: CATWYSPNYYKKLF.